Each of the 20 T cell receptor beta chains below was sequenced from the same sample in a study of blood T cell repertoires in COVID-19. TCRdb keeps only in-frame clones here, not all; method: immunoSEQ multiplex PCR. Of more than 65,000 clones listed, about 73% are singletons. Material: peripheral blood. Receptors were obtained from a woman between 65 and 79 years old with acute or convalescent COVID-19.

This rearrangement joins TRBV28 to TRBJ1-5; no definite D call. The V gene lost 6 bases and the J gene lost 3 bases, with 15 bases spanning the gap. The germline V gene encodes CDR1 MDHEN and CDR2 SYDVKM. CDR3 length equals 15 residues. In DNA form, the CDR3 reads TGTGCCAGCAGCACGGTAGGCGGCACCAATCAGCCCCAGCATTTT. Translation gives CASSTVGGTNQPQHF.

The rearrangement links TRBV24-1 to TRBJ2-5; tentative D call: TRBD2 (6 bases). Trimming cost V 4 bases and J 3 bases, with 14 bases left between them. This CDR3 has 15 residues. Germline V gene data show CDR1 as KGHDR and CDR2 as SFDVKD. Here the CDR3 reads CATSDTPPGEETQYF. CDR3 DNA sequence: TGTGCCACCAGTGACACGCCTCCGGGGGAAGAGACCCAGTACTTC.

In its sample, this clone was seen a few times. The rearrangement links TRBV28 to TRBJ1-5; 11 bases fit TRBD1. CDR3 length: 20 amino acids. The V gene's germline CDR1 is MDHEN and CDR2 SYDVKM. V dropped 6 bases and J dropped 1; count of bases not matched to a gene: 17. This CDR3 reads CASRIEPGTGGISSNQPQHF. DNA of the CDR3: TGTGCCAGCAGGATTGAACCCGGGACAGGGGGAATTTCCAGCAATCAGCCCCAGCATTTT.

V is TRBV18 and J is TRBJ2-1, with TRBD1 matching over 10 bases. V shed 3 bases, J shed 13 bases, and the junction held 6 bases outside the gene matches. Germline V CDR1 and CDR2: KGHSH, LQKENI. The CDR3 length is 13 residues. The CDR3, as DNA: TGTGCCAGCTCACCCAAGGGACAGGGGCCCCAGTTCTTC. Amino acids: CASSPKGQGPQFF.

The rearrangement links TRBV27 to TRBJ1-4, with D perhaps TRBD1 (5 bases). The V end was cut by 6 bases, the J end by 5 bases, with 13 bases between. The CDR3 covers 14 residues. The germline gives CDR1 MNHEY, CDR2 SMNVEV (reference sequence). The CDR3 DNA follows: TGTGCCAGCAGGGGGCTTGGGCCCAATGAAAAACTGTTTTTT. Protein: CASRGLGPNEKLFF. The variable domain in full, with the rest retrieved from reference TRBV27 and TRBJ1-4, is EAQVTQNPRYLITVTGKKLTVTCSQNMNHEYMSWYRQDPGLGLRQIYYSMNVEVTDKGDVPEGYKVSRKEKRNFPLILESPSPNQTSLYFCASRGLGPNEKLFFGSGTQLSVL.

This clone was seen a few times. V and J are TRBV5-1 and TRBJ1-2; 9 positions agree with TRBD1. Germline V CDR1 and CDR2: SGHRS, YFSETQ. The CDR3 spans 14 residues. With V trimmed by 4 bases and J by 7 bases, 8 bases remained unmatched. DNA of the CDR3: TGCGCCAGCAGCCCACAACAGGGGGCGGTTGGCTACACCTTC. It is translated as CASSPQQGAVGYTF.

The chain uses TRBV6-7 and TRBJ2-7; 11 positions agree with TRBD2. TRBV6-7 is identified as an open reading frame with a role that is uncertain. The V gene end was trimmed by 5 bases and the J gene end by 0 bases; junction bases not matched to a gene: 6. The CDR3 extends over 16 amino acids. CDR3 sequence reads: CASSTGTSGSSYEQYF. The DNA for the CDR3 is TGTGCCAGCAGTACCGGGACTAGCGGTAGCTCCTACGAGCAGTACTTC.

The chain combines TRBV5-6 with TRBJ2-1, with TRBD2 as a possible D gene (5 bases). With 5 bases removed from V and 3 bases from J, the gap between germline ends came to 18 bases. Germline values: CDR1 SGHDT, CDR2 YYEEEE. The CDR3 totals 16 residues. CDR3: CASSFRVLRDYNEQFF. The CDR3 bases are TGTGCCAGCAGTTTCCGGGTCTTACGGGACTACAATGAGCAGTTCTTC.

This clone was recorded once. The chain has TRBV10-3 and TRBJ2-7; 11 bases are a match to TRBD1. CDR1 and CDR2 (germline): ENHRY, SYGVKD. V gave up 4 bases and J gave up 3 bases; unmatched junction bases: 11. The CDR3 is 17 residues long. The DNA for the CDR3 is TGTGCCATCAGTGGTTTAAGGGACAGGGGGTTCTACTACGAGCAGTACTTC. This gives the protein CAISGLRDRGFYYEQYF.

This sequence joins TRBV10-3 and TRBJ2-5; 10 bases are a match to TRBD2. Unmatched junction bases numbered 16, after V lost 10 bases and J lost 2 bases. The germline V gene encodes CDR1 ENHRY and CDR2 SYGVKD. The CDR3 runs 17 residues. The CDR3 DNA sequence: TGTGCCACCGAACCTAGAGCGGGAGGGCTCGGGCAAGAGACCCAGTACTTC. It codes for CATEPRAGGLGQETQYF.

The chain carries TRBV19 and TRBJ2-1; 10 nucleotides align to TRBD2. Germline V lookup: CDR1 LNHDA, CDR2 SQIVND (reference sequence). The CDR3 is made up of 14 amino acids. V lost 0 bases, J lost 7 bases, and 0 bases stayed unmatched. The CDR3 here is CASSIELAGNEQFF. The DNA for the CDR3 is TGTGCCAGTAGTATAGAACTAGCGGGAAATGAGCAGTTCTTC.

This chain uses TRBV7-8 with TRBJ1-6, with 7 bases matching TRBD1. The junction had 7 bases not matched to a gene; V was cut back by 4 bases and J by 7 bases. There are 15 residues in the CDR3. Germline V gene sequence: CDR1 SGHVS, CDR2 FQNEAQ. The CDR3 nucleotides are TGTGCCAGCAGCTATGGGGCAGGGGGAAATTCACCCCTCCACTTT. It encodes CASSYGAGGNSPLHF.

This chain links TRBV30 with TRBJ2-6; D gene uncertain. CDR1 is GTSNPN and CDR2 is SVGIG in the germline V gene (reference sequence). Between the trimmed V and J ends, which lost 2 bases and 0 bases, there was a span of 8 bases. CDR3 size: 15 residues. The CDR3: CAWSSSSSGANVLTF. The CDR3 DNA reads as TGTGCCTGGAGTTCTTCCAGCTCTGGGGCCAACGTCCTGACTTTC.

The rearrangement joins TRBV27 to TRBJ2-7; 7 nucleotides agree with TRBD1. The CDR3 totals 12 residues. With V trimmed by 4 bases and J by 9 bases, 6 bases remained unmatched. Germline CDR1 and CDR2: MNHEY and SMNVEV (reference sequence). CDR3 sequence: CASSSSRDRQYF. The DNA of the CDR3 is TGTGCCAGCAGTTCTAGCCGGGACAGGCAGTACTTC.

The chain uses TRBV7-9 and TRBJ1-5; perhaps TRBD1 as D (5 bases). The germline CDR1 and CDR2 sequences are SEHNR and FQNEAQ (reference sequence). This CDR3 has 13 residues. V lost 2 bases and J 6 bases, leaving 8 bases between the germline ends. For the CDR3, the DNA is TGTGCCAGCAGCTTACAGGGAGGTCAGCCCCAGCATTTT. Residues: CASSLQGGQPQHF.

This clone was detected a few times. V gene TRBV5-4 combines with J gene TRBJ1-2; 7 nucleotides match TRBD1. The length of the CDR3 is 15 residues. V shed 0 bases, J shed 5 bases, and the junction held 7 bases outside the gene matches. Germline V gives CDR1 SGHNT, CDR2 YYREEE (reference sequence). CDR3: CASSLGEGAMYGYTF. CDR3 coding DNA: TGTGCCAGCAGCTTGGGAGAGGGGGCTATGTATGGCTACACCTTC.

The genes are TRBV30 and TRBJ1-1; D gene unclear. Germline CDR1 reads GTSNPN; CDR2 reads SVGIG (reference sequence). This CDR3 region has 14 residues. Trimming shortened V by 2 bases and J by 1 base, and 11 bases separated the two germline ends. The CDR3 nucleotides read TGTGCCTGGAGTTCCCGGGGAGGGAACACTGAAGCTTTCTTT. Translated, it gives CAWSSRGGNTEAFF.

The chain recombines TRBV19 with TRBJ2-6, with TRBD1 identical over 12 bases. The V gene end was trimmed by 4 bases and the J gene end by 0 bases; junction bases not matched to a gene: 1. The CDR3 is 17 residues long. Germline CDR1 LNHDA, CDR2 SQIVND (reference sequence). The CDR3, as DNA: TGTGCCAGTAGTAGGGGACAGGGGGCCTCTGGGGCCAACGTCCTGACTTTC. This codes for CASSRGQGASGANVLTF.

The chain couples TRBV3-1 (or the pseudogene TRBV3-2) to TRBJ1-3, with TRBD1 identical over 7 bases. CDR3 length: 15 residues. The V gene end was trimmed by 4 bases and the J gene end by 4 bases; junction bases not matched to a gene: 7. The germline CDR1 and CDR2 sequences are LGHDT and YNNKEL (reference sequence). CDR3 nucleotide sequence: TGTGCCAGCAGCCTTACCGGGACAGAGGGAAACACCATATATTTT. Translation gives CASSLTGTEGNTIYF.

The chain uses TRBV25-1 and TRBJ2-3; tentative D call: TRBD1 (5 bases). V lost 1 base, J lost 10 bases, and 24 bases lay in between. This CDR3 has 17 amino acids. CDR1 MGHDK and CDR2 SYGVNS come from the germline V gene. The chain's CDR3 is CASSESAGSLTEEAQYF. CDR3 DNA sequence: TGTGCCAGCAGTGAATCGGCAGGGTCTCTGACCGAAGAGGCGCAGTATTTT.